This TCR beta chain stems from a study of blood T cell repertoires in COVID-19. Measured with immunoSEQ multiplex PCR; TCRdb has only the in-frame clones, and not every one. The sample includes around 300,000 clones, approximately 91% of them seen just once. V was cut by 3 bases and J by 4 bases, with 13 bases left in between. This CDR3 comprises 15 residues. Germline V lookup: CDR1 LGHNA, CDR2 YSLEER. Participants came from fewer than 25 US areas, aged roughly 18 to 100 years. Participant-reported clinical history was the basis for cohort assignment. This chain uses TRBV4-3 with TRBJ2-1, with a weak D call TRBD1 (5 bases). Sample: PBMCs or T cells enriched from blood (not recorded which). The source is a woman younger than 45 who had recovered from COVID-19. The CDR3 region has the DNA TGCGCCAGCAGCCAGGGTGTCAGGGCATACAATGAGCAGTTCTTC. The encoded protein is CASSQGVRAYNEQFF.